What follows are 5 T cell receptor beta chains derived from one specimen sequenced in a study of shared clonotypes between healthy human individuals. TCRdb's table, derived via immunoSEQ multiplex PCR, lists solely in-frame clones and lacks some. Among 2 million to 2.5 million clones listed, about 95% were seen once. The naive CD8 population came from CD45RO-negative cells selected for CCR7, without terminally differentiated effector memory CD45RA+ cells. Input material: naive CD8+ T cells sorted from blood. These receptors were obtained from a man between 18 and 29 years old in good health.

The genes are TRBV27 and TRBJ2-5; the D gene is possibly TRBD1 (6 bases). The germline V and J ends were trimmed by 8 bases and 0 bases, with 16 bases remaining between them. The CDR3 runs to 15 residues. Germline values: CDR1 MNHEY, CDR2 SMNVEV (reference sequence). This chain's CDR3 is CASSWIRGNQETQYF. In DNA, the CDR3 is TGTGCCAGCTCGTGGATTAGGGGGAACCAAGAGACCCAGTACTTC.

The table lists this clone with a count of one. J is TRBJ2-1 and V is TRBV7-2; D gene unclear. Per the germline V gene, CDR1 is SGHTA and CDR2 is FQGNSA. V was cut by 3 bases and J by 4 bases, with 10 bases left in between. The CDR3 extends over 14 amino acids. The CDR3 sequence: CASSFVSPYNEQFF. The CDR3 DNA sequence: TGTGCCAGCAGCTTTGTTTCTCCTTACAATGAGCAGTTCTTC.

V and J are TRBV9 and TRBJ1-5; no firm D call. Per germline, CDR1 SGDLS and CDR2 YYNGEE. The CDR3 spans 14 residues. Trimming shortened V by 5 bases and J by 1 base, and 10 bases separated the two germline ends. The CDR3 DNA follows: TGTGCCAGCAGTGTTTGGGGAAGCAATCAGCCCCAGCATTTT. It is translated as CASSVWGSNQPQHF.

The chain carries TRBV19 and TRBJ2-2; D is unclear. The CDR3 length is 15 residues. Trimming removed 7 bases from V and 4 bases from J, with 16 bases in between. CDR1 and CDR2 from the germline V gene are LNHDA and SQIVND (reference sequence). The CDR3 DNA is TGTGCCAGTACCCCGGGCCGATGGAGCACCGGGGAGCTGTTTTTT. Encoded protein: CASTPGRWSTGELFF.

This clone was detected once. The rearrangement joins TRBV6-5 to TRBJ2-5, with 9 nucleotides matching TRBD1. Germline lookup yields CDR1 MNHEY and CDR2 SVGAGI. The CDR3 consists of 14 residues. Trimming removed 4 bases from V and 3 bases from J; junction bases left unmatched: 3. As DNA, the CDR3 is TGTGCCAGCAGTTGGGACAGGGACAAAGAGACCCAGTACTTC. Translated: CASSWDRDKETQYF.